Following are 22 T cell receptor beta chains from one sample sequenced in a study of T cells in Graves' hyperthyroidism and ophthalmopathy. What was amplified from RNA transcripts were TCR beta CDR3 regions. First-round RT-PCR of the TCR CDR3 relied on the HTBI primer set. TCRdb analysed the multiplex PCR reads with MiXCR anew, one entry per CDR3 protein. This table holds roughly 700,000 distinct CDR3 sequences, around 15% found once. The sample was blood. These TCRs come from a man over 45 with Graves' hyperthyroidism.

This sequence joins TRBV15 and TRBJ1-6; D gene ambiguous. This CDR3 contains 17 residues. Germline V gene data show CDR1 as LNHNV and CDR2 as YYDKDF (reference sequence). Trimming cost V 0 bases and J 2 bases, with 11 bases left between them. The CDR3: CATSRDRAGAYNSPLHF. In DNA form, the CDR3 reads TGTGCCACCAGCAGAGATCGGGCGGGCGCCTATAATTCACCCCTCCACTTT.

This clonotype was seen repeatedly, ten times or more. The chain carries TRBV7-2 and TRBJ2-7; 9 bases are a match to TRBD2. In germline, CDR1 is SGHTA, CDR2 FQGNSA. The V and J ends lost 5 bases and 8 bases, in that order; junction bases with no gene match: 4. CDR3 length: 12 amino acids. The CDR3 reads CASSTGLAKQYF. The CDR3 DNA reads TGTGCCAGCAGCACAGGACTAGCGAAGCAGTACTTC.

This chain links TRBV19 with TRBJ2-1; tentatively, D is TRBD2 (6 bases). Germline V gene data show CDR1 as LNHDA and CDR2 as SQIVND (reference sequence). The germline V and J ends were trimmed by 5 bases and 6 bases, with 17 bases remaining between them. This CDR3 is built from 15 residues. This CDR3 is CASSPGLYARNEQFF. In DNA form, the CDR3 reads TGTGCCAGTAGTCCGGGACTTTACGCCCGCAATGAGCAGTTCTTC.

The sample holds many counts of this clonotype. This chain joins TRBV9 and TRBJ1-6; D perhaps matches TRBD1 (6 bases). The V end was cut by 0 bases, the J end by 7 bases, with 14 bases between. Germline lookup yields CDR1 SGDLS and CDR2 YYNGEE. This CDR3 region has 16 residues. Here the CDR3 DNA reads TGTGCCAGCAGCGTAGGATCTTGGGGGGCCAATTCACCCCTCCACTTT. Its translation: CASSVGSWGANSPLHF.

The chain combines TRBV19 with TRBJ2-3, with 14 bases that match TRBD2. V lost 4 bases to trimming and J lost 3 bases; unmatched junction nucleotides: 9. Germline V gene lookup returns CDR1 LNHDA and CDR2 SQIVND (reference sequence). The CDR3 length is 18 residues. The CDR3 protein is CASSTEGLAGDGTDTQYF. As DNA, the CDR3 is TGTGCCAGTAGTACTGAGGGACTAGCGGGAGACGGGACAGATACGCAGTATTTT.

This clonotype was found many times. The chain combines TRBV9 with TRBJ2-1, with 7 bases fitting TRBD2. Looked up from germline, CDR1 is SGDLS and CDR2 is YYNGEE. The CDR3 has 16 residues. V shed 2 bases, J shed 6 bases, and the junction held 11 bases outside the gene matches. The CDR3 nucleotides are TGTGCCAGCAGCGTTGGCTCGGGAGCGGGGACCAATGAGCAGTTCTTC. Protein: CASSVGSGAGTNEQFF.

V and J are TRBV24-1 and TRBJ2-1; no clear D. Germline V gene data show CDR1 as KGHDR and CDR2 as SFDVKD. This CDR3 has 14 amino acids. V gave up 6 bases and J gave up 0 bases, with 8 bases separating them. CDR3 coding DNA: TGTGCCACCAGTTCCCCCGACTCCTACAATGAGCAGTTCTTC. Its translation: CATSSPDSYNEQFF.

This clonotype appeared many times. The gene calls are TRBV7-8 and TRBJ2-7, with D maybe TRBD2 (6 bases). The CDR3 contains 15 residues. V was pared by 2 bases and J by 4 bases, with 15 bases between. Germline V gene sequence: CDR1 SGHVS, CDR2 FQNEAQ. The CDR3, as DNA: TGTGCCAGCAGCTTATCGGGGGACGGCAATTACGAGCAGTACTTC. Protein: CASSLSGDGNYEQYF.

CDR3 in DNA: TGTGCCAGCACAGTAGCGGGAGCGGCAGATACGCAGTATTTT. Its protein is CASTVAGAADTQYF. The chain has TRBV12-3 or TRBV12-4 and TRBJ2-3, with 9 bases lining up with TRBD2. This CDR3 contains 14 residues. V lost 7 bases to trimming and J lost 4 bases; unmatched junction nucleotides: 6.

This clonotype was detected ten times or more. This rearrangement joins TRBV28 to TRBJ2-3; D unclear. CDR3 length equals 13 residues. V was cut by 5 bases and J by 0 bases, with 6 bases left in between. Germline CDR1 reads MDHEN; CDR2 reads SYDVKM. The CDR3 reads CASSLDSTDTQYF. The CDR3 region has the DNA TGTGCCAGCAGTCTGGACAGCACAGATACGCAGTATTTT.

Ten or more counts support this clonotype. The V call is TRBV12-3 or TRBV12-4, the J call TRBJ1-5; D not resolved. Trimming cost V 3 bases and J 6 bases, with 12 bases left between them. The CDR3 runs to 14 residues. CDR3 in amino acids: CASSLGRVGQPQHF. The CDR3, as DNA: TGTGCCAGCAGTTTGGGGAGGGTTGGTCAGCCCCAGCATTTT.

This clonotype was counted many times. The gene calls are TRBV28 and TRBJ2-1; TRBD2 agrees at 10 bases. V lost 5 bases and J lost 11; bases outside the gene matches: 15. This CDR3 spans 16 amino acids. Germline loops: CDR1 MDHEN, CDR2 SYDVKM. CDR3 sequence: CASSPNVAGGGYKQFF. The CDR3 coding sequence is TGTGCCAGCAGTCCAAACGTAGCGGGAGGTGGGTATAAGCAGTTCTTC.

The chain couples TRBV3-1 to TRBJ1-6, with TRBD1 identical over 7 bases. The germline CDR1 and CDR2 sequences are LGHDT and YNNKEL (reference sequence). The V gene end was trimmed by 6 bases and the J gene end by 7 bases; junction bases not matched to a gene: 6. This CDR3 spans 14 amino acids. CDR3 bases: TGTGCCAGCAGGCAGACAGGGCCCAATTCACCCCTCCACTTT. Its translation is CASRQTGPNSPLHF.

The chain joins TRBV5-1 to TRBJ2-5, with TRBD2 matching over 13 bases. CDR3 length equals 15 residues. Germline V gene lookup returns CDR1 SGHRS and CDR2 YFSETQ. After removal of 0 bases from V and 5 bases from J, the junction contained 1 base not matched to a gene. CDR3 sequence (DNA): TGCGCCAGCAGCTTGGCGACTAGCGGGAGGGAGACCCAGTACTTC. Amino acid sequence: CASSLATSGRETQYF.

This clonotype was detected many times. This chain connects TRBV7-2 to TRBJ2-7, with 11 bases matching TRBD2. This CDR3 comprises 17 residues. The junction had 9 bases not matched to a gene; V was cut back by 4 bases and J by 1 base. The germline CDR1 and CDR2 sequences are SGHTA and FQGNSA. The CDR3 nucleotides are TGTGCCAGCAGCTCCCGGACTAGCGGGCCCTTATCCTACGAGCAGTACTTC. Translating gives CASSSRTSGPLSYEQYF.

At least ten counts were recorded for this clonotype. The chain uses TRBV5-1 and TRBJ2-5; TRBD2 agrees at 10 bases. The germline V gene encodes CDR1 SGHRS and CDR2 YFSETQ. The CDR3 is 16 amino acids. The V segment lost 5 bases and the J segment 1 base; nucleotides outside the gene matches: 8. CDR3 coding DNA: TGCGCCAGCAGGCGTATGGGGACTAGCGCCCAAGAGACCCAGTACTTC. Translation gives CASRRMGTSAQETQYF.

This clonotype was found many times. The chain has TRBV28 and TRBJ2-7, with D possibly matching TRBD2 (5 bases). V shed 0 bases and J shed 1 base, with 16 bases lying between them. The CDR3 spans 17 residues. CDR1 is MDHEN and CDR2 is SYDVKM in the germline V gene. CDR3 coding DNA: TGTGCCAGCAGTTTATGGAACTCCCCAAGGGAGTCCTACGAGCAGTACTTC. Its protein product is CASSLWNSPRESYEQYF.

The chain is built from TRBV6-5 and TRBJ1-5, with D unclear. The germline CDR1 and CDR2 sequences are MNHEY and SVGAGI. V dropped 4 bases and J dropped 7 bases, with 11 bases sitting between them. This CDR3 is 13 amino acids long. The CDR3 protein is CASSFDWNQPQHF. The CDR3 DNA follows: TGTGCCAGCAGTTTCGATTGGAACCAGCCCCAGCATTTT.

To note about this clonotype: The junction does not match germline at one end; this may be a read error. V gene TRBV18 combines with J gene TRBJ1-2; D gene ambiguous. There are 16 residues in the CDR3. Germline V gene data show CDR1 as KGHSH and CDR2 as LQKENI. The CDR3 is CVSSPPTVEPYYGYTF. The CDR3 bases are TGTGTCAGCTCACCACCGACCGTGGAACCCTACTATGGCTACACCTTC.

This CDR3 is CASSLPPGPEAFF. The CDR3 coding sequence is TGTGCCAGCAGTTTGCCGCCGGGTCCTGAAGCTTTCTTT. This chain uses TRBV28 with TRBJ1-1; D not certain. The germline V gene has CDR1 MDHEN and CDR2 SYDVKM. CDR3 length: 13 residues. Trimming took 3 bases from V and 6 from J, leaving 11 bases between them.

A few counts support this clonotype. The chain employs TRBV29-1 and TRBJ1-1; D gene uncertain. The germline CDR1 and CDR2 sequences are SQVTM and ANQGSEA. This CDR3 spans 13 amino acids. The ends were cut back, 6 bases at V and 2 bases at J, with 13 bases in the middle. The CDR3 DNA reads as TGCAGCGTGGGAGGTCGGACTAACACTGAAGCTTTCTTT. Its protein product is CSVGGRTNTEAFF.

This clonotype turned up a few times. The chain uses TRBV10-2 and TRBJ2-7; D tentatively reads TRBD1 or TRBD2 (5 bases each). CDR3 length equals 15 residues. Germline CDR1 is WSHSY and CDR2 is SAAADI. V gave up 8 bases and J gave up 0 bases, with 17 bases separating them. The CDR3 nucleotides are TGCGCCAGCTCCACTAGGGACGGGATCTCCTACGAGCAGTACTTC. Protein product: CASSTRDGISYEQYF.